The clone carrying this T cell receptor beta chain has a count of ten or more. TCRdb itself ran the RT-PCR reads through MiXCR, one entry per CDR3 protein. The table shows 150,000 to 200,000 distinct CDR3 sequences, with about 29% occurring only once. The CDR3 length is 16 residues. The germline V gene has CDR1 MNHEY and CDR2 SMNVEV (reference sequence). V shed 3 bases and J shed 8 bases, with 19 bases lying between them. This sample is drawn from a study of patients and donors after allogeneic stem cell transplantation. The sample taken for sequencing was blood, either unsorted or a sorted T cell fraction (not recorded which). This sequence joins TRBV27 and TRBJ1-4; perhaps TRBD1 as D (6 bases). The TCR comes from a human donor who was either an allogeneic HSCT recipient or a stem cell or donor lymphocyte infusion donor (not recorded which). It is not recorded whose cells these are; they may come from a transplant donor. The CDR3 DNA follows: TGTGCCAGCAGTTTGTACTTACAGGGAAGTCGGGAAAAACTGTTTTTT. It translates to CASSLYLQGSREKLFF.